This is a list of T cell receptor beta chains from one sample in a study of neurological immune-mediated disorders. TCRdb passed the 5' RACE reads through MiXCR, listing each CDR3 protein once. The sample records over 55,000 distinct CDR3 sequences, roughly 10% being singletons. The specimen was PBMCs. These receptors were taken from a male donor with HTLV-1-associated myelopathy (HAM/TSP). Each CDR3 is given with its conserved first and last residue. A clone size is listed for some rows: how often the clone was seen (once, few, many), or a class if it is expanded.

j_call clone_size v_call cdr3_aa
TRBJ1-1 many TRBV29-1 CSASEVNTEAFF
TRBJ1-1 many TRBV19 CASRDRVQGYRTEAFF
TRBJ2-3 many TRBV4-3 CASSQDQQVTDTQYF
TRBJ2-1 many TRBV5-1 CASSLRSLYNEQFF
TRBJ2-3 many TRBV6-5 CASSYSRISDTQYF
TRBJ2-3 - TRBV27 CATRGGDTQYF
TRBJ2-5 - TRBV5-6 CASTLLDRTHETQYF
TRBJ1-1 many TRBV5-1 CASSLQVINTEAFF
TRBJ2-3 many TRBV10-3 CAITDAGGRTDTQYF
TRBJ2-5 many TRBV15 CATSSGGARETQYF
TRBJ2-7 many TRBV7-2 CASSFDRGPSYEQYF
TRBJ2-7 many TRBV9 CASSVALGQDLYEQYF
TRBJ2-5 few TRBV5-1 CASSFTGTIRETQYF
TRBJ2-3 many TRBV29-1 CSVELLAGGLTDTQYF
TRBJ1-2 many TRBV11-2 CASSLEQGKNYGYTF
TRBJ2-1 many TRBV2 CASSNLAGGYNEQFF
TRBJ2-5 many TRBV7-2 CASSLAKPGASGLETQYF
TRBJ2-7 many TRBV5-1 CASSPDRGSYEQYF
TRBJ2-2 - TRBV12-3/TRBV12-4 CASSLRQGIGELFF
TRBJ2-1 many TRBV3-1 CASRTVRSNEQFF
TRBJ2-2 many TRBV3-1 CASSSYSNTGELFF
TRBJ2-6 many TRBV20-1 CSASSRGGANVLTF
TRBJ1-1 many TRBV29-1 CSVVGIESDTEAFF
TRBJ2-1 many TRBV14 CASSQDRDSLGEQFF
TRBJ1-5 many TRBV2 CASSEEWSGNQPQHF
TRBJ1-5 many TRBV4-3 CASSMAIGNQPQHF
TRBJ1-2 few TRBV5-1 CASSLGDRAQGYTF
TRBJ2-1 many TRBV5-1 CASSLASGHQVF
TRBJ2-5 many TRBV20-1 CSANGGAGETQYF
TRBJ1-1 many TRBV7-6 CASSPLTGWETEAFF
TRBJ1-4 many TRBV11-2 CASSLDRVATNEKLFF
TRBJ2-7 many TRBV5-1 CASSLGQGVGKTYEQYF
TRBJ2-5 many TRBV5-1 CASALRTGGETQYF
TRBJ2-7 many TRBV27 CASSLGTGGHEQYF
TRBJ1-1 many TRBV4-1 CASSPTPLSGEAFF
TRBJ2-4 many TRBV20-1 CSFRLGGPQYF
TRBJ1-5 many TRBV7-2 CASSFLLLSNQPQHF
TRBJ2-1 many TRBV20-1 CSAPQTQGPEFF
TRBJ2-7 many TRBV9 CASSPKTTYEQYF
TRBJ2-5 many TRBV29-1 CSVEASYF
TRBJ2-7 many TRBV4-1 CASSQAGNVNYEQYF
TRBJ2-3 many TRBV5-1 CASSLDPSSTDTQYF
TRBJ1-1 many TRBV2 CAVLGSPPNTEAFF